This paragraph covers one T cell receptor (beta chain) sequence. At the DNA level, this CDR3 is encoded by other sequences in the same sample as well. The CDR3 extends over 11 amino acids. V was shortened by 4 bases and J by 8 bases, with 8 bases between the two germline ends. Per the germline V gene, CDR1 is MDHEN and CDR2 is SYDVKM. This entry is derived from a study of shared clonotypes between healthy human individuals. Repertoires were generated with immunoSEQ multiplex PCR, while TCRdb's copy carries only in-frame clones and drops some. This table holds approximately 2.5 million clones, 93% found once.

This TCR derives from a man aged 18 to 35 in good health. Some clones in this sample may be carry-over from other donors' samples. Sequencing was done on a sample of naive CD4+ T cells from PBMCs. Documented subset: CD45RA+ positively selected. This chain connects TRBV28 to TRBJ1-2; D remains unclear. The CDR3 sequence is CASSSLGGYTF. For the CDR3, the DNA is TGTGCCAGCAGTTCTCTGGGAGGCTACACCTTC.